The clone carrying this T cell receptor beta chain was recorded many times. Its specificity is not known. This sample is drawn from a study of Graves' ophthalmopathy and Graves' hyperthyroidism. The study, taken as a whole, reports: Forecasting of ophthalmopathy progression by the model achieved approximately 70% sensitivity and 72.22% specificity.

Other autoimmune diseases, uncontrolled infections, pregnancy or lactation led to the exclusion of patients. Isolation of PBMCs was performed using about 9 ml of fresh peripheral blood. Amplifying from RNA transcripts, the study obtained TCR beta CDR3 regions. RT-PCR in the first round used HTBI primers; a second-round multiplex PCR followed. Each CDR3 protein is one row after TCRdb ran MiXCR on the multiplex PCR reads. This table holds 20,000 to 25,000 distinct CDR3 sequences, around 50% found once. The clonotype was recovered from an adult woman with stable Graves' hyperthyroidism. The source material was peripheral blood.

CDR3 DNA sequence: TGTGCCAGCAGCCAACCTAGCGGGAGGGCCTACGAGCAGTACTTC. Translating it yields CASSQPSGRAYEQYF. The V call is TRBV7-9, the J call TRBJ2-7, with 12 bases fitting TRBD2. Germline values: CDR1 SEHNR, CDR2 FQNEAQ (reference sequence). This CDR3 has 15 amino acids. After removal of 5 bases from V and 2 bases from J, the junction contained 4 bases not matched to a gene.